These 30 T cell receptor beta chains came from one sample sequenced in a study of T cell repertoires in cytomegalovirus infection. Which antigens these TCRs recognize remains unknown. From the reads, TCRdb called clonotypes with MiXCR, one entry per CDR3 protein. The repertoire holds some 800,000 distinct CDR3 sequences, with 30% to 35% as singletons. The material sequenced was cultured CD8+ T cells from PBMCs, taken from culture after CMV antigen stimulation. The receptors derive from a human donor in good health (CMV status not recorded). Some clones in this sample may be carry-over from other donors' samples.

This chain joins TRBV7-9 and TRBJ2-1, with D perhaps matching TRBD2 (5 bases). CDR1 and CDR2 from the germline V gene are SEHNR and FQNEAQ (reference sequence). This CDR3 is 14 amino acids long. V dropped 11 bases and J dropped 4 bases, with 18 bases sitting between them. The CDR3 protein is CAGYGVDDYNEQFF. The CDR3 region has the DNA TGTGCCGGATACGGGGTGGATGATTACAATGAGCAGTTCTTC.

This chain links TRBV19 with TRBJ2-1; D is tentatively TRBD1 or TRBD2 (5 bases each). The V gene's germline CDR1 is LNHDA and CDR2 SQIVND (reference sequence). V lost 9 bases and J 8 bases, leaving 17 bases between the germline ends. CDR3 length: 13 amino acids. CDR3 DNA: TGTGCCAGGGGTCCGGGGCGGGTCGATGAGCAGTTCTTC. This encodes CARGPGRVDEQFF.

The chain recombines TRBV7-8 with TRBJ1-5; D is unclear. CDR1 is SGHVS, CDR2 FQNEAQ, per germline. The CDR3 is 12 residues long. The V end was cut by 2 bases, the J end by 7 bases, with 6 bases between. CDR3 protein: CASSLSIQPQHF. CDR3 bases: TGTGCCAGCAGCTTAAGTATACAGCCCCAGCATTTT.

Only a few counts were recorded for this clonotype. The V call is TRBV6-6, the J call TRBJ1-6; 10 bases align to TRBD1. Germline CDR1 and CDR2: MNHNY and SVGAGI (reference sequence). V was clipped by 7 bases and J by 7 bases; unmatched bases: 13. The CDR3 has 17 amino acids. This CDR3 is CASTYGDRGGRNSPLHF. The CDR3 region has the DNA TGTGCCAGCACCTACGGGGACAGGGGAGGAAGGAATTCACCCCTCCACTTT.

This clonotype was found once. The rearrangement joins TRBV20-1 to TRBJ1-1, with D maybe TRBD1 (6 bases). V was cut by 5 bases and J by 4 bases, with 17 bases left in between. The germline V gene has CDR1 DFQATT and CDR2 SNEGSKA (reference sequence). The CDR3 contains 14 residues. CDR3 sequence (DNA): TGCAGTGCTCGATGGTCACAGGGCATCACTGAAGCTTTCTTT. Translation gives CSARWSQGITEAFF.

The CDR3: CATSSLTDQPQHF. In DNA form, the CDR3 reads TGTGCCACCAGTAGCCTAACTGATCAGCCCCAGCATTTT. The chain carries TRBV24-1 and TRBJ1-5; D unclear. The CDR3 has 13 amino acids. The V gene lost 6 bases and the J gene lost 5 bases, with 10 bases spanning the gap. Germline CDR1 KGHDR, CDR2 SFDVKD.

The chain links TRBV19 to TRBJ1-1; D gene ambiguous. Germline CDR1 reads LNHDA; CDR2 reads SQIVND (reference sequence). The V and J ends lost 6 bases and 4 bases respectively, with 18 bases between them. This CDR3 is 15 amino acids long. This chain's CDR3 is CASRTGPQEGTEAFF. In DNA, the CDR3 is TGTGCCAGTAGGACCGGGCCCCAGGAGGGCACTGAAGCTTTCTTT.

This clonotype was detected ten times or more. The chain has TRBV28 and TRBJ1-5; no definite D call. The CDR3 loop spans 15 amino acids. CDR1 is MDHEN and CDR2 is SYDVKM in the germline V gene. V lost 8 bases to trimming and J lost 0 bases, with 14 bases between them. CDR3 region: CASRWDLNSNQPQHF. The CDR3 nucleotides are TGTGCCAGCCGCTGGGATCTCAATAGCAATCAGCCCCAGCATTTT.

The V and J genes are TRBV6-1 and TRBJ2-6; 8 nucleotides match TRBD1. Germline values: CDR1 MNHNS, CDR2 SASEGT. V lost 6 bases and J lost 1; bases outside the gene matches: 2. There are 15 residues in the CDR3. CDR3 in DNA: TGTGCCAGCAGACAGGGGGTTTCTGGGGCCAACGTCCTGACTTTC. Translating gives CASRQGVSGANVLTF.

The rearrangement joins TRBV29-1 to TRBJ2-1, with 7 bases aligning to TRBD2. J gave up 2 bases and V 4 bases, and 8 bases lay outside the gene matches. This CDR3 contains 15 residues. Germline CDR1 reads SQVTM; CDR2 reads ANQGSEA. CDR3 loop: CSVVLAAITYNEQFF. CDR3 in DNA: TGCAGCGTTGTCCTAGCGGCCATAACCTACAATGAGCAGTTCTTC.

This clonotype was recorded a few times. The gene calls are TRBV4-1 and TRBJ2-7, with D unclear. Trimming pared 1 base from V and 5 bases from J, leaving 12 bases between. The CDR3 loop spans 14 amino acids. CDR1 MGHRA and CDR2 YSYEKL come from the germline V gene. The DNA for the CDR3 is TGCGCCAGCAGCCAAGTGGCAGGAATGGACGAGCAGTACTTC. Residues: CASSQVAGMDEQYF.

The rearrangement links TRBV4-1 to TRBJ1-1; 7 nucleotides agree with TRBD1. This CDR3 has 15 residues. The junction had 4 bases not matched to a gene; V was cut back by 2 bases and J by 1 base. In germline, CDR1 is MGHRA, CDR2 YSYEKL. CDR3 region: CASSQIGGANTEAFF. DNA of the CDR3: TGCGCCAGCAGCCAAATAGGGGGCGCGAACACTGAAGCTTTCTTT.

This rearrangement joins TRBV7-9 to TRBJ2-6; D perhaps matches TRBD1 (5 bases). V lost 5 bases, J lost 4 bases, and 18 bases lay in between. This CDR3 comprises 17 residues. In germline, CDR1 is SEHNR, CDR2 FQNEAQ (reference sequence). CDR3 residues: CASSPGWQGTGANVLTF. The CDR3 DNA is TGTGCCAGCAGCCCCGGATGGCAGGGTACCGGGGCCAACGTCCTGACTTTC.

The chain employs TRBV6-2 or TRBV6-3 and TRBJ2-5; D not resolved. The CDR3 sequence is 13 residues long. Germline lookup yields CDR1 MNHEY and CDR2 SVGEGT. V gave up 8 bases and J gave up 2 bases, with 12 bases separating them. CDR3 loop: CASRWEGQETQYF. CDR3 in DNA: TGTGCCAGCCGCTGGGAAGGGCAAGAGACCCAGTACTTC.

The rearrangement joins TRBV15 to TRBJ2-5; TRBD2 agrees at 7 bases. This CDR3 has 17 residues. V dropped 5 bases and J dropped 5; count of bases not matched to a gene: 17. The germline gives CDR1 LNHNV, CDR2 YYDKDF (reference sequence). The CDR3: CATSPPARLADGETQYF. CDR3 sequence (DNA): TGTGCCACCAGCCCCCCCGCGAGGCTAGCGGACGGGGAGACCCAGTACTTC.

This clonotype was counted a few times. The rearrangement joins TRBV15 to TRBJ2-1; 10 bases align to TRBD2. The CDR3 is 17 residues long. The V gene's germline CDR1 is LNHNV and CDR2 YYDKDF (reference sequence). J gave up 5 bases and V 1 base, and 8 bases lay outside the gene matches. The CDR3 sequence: CATSRVGERGGHNEQFF. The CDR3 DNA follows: TGTGCCACCAGCAGAGTGGGGGAGCGGGGGGGCCACAATGAGCAGTTCTTC.

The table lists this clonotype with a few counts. The CDR3 DNA is TGTGCCAGCAGCTTAGAGTTCCCAGGTTTTACTGAAGCTTTCTTT. This gives the protein CASSLEFPGFTEAFF. The J gene is TRBJ1-1, the V gene TRBV7-8; D not resolved. Trimming removed 1 base from V and 5 bases from J, with 14 bases in between. Germline CDR1 reads SGHVS; CDR2 reads FQNEAQ. This CDR3 comprises 15 residues.

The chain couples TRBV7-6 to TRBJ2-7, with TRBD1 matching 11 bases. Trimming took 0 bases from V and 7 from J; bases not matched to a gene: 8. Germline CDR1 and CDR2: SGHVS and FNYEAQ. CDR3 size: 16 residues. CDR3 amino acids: CASSLARTGGAGEQYF. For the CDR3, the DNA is TGTGCCAGCAGCTTAGCCCGGACAGGGGGCGCGGGGGAGCAGTACTTC.

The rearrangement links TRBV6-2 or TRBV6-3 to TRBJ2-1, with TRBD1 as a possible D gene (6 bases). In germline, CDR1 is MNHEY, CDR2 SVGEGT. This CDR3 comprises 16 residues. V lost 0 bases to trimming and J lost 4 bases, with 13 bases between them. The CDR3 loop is CASSYSRGQGYNEQFF. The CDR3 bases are TGTGCCAGCAGTTACTCGAGAGGGCAGGGGTACAATGAGCAGTTCTTC.

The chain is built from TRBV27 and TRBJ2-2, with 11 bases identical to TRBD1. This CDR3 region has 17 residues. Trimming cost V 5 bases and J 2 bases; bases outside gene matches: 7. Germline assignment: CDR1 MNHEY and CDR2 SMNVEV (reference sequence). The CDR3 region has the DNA TGTGCCAGCAGTCGGACAGGGGGCTTAGGAAACACCGGGGAGCTGTTTTTT. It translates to CASSRTGGLGNTGELFF.

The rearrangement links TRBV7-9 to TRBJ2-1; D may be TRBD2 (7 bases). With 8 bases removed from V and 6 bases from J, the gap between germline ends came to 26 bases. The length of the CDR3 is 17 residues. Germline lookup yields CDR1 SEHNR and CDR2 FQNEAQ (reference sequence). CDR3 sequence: CASHEGGGGLVLNEQFF. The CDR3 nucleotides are TGTGCCAGCCACGAGGGAGGGGGGGGCCTTGTACTCAATGAGCAGTTCTTC.

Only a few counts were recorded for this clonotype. The CDR3 loop is CASGYSIEAFF. The CDR3 region has the DNA TGTGCCAGCGGATACAGTATCGAAGCTTTCTTT. The chain has TRBV6-1 and TRBJ1-1; D is uncertain. Germline lookup yields CDR1 MNHNS and CDR2 SASEGT. The CDR3 covers 11 residues. Trimming shortened V by 8 bases and J by 8 bases, and 12 bases separated the two germline ends.

CDR3 nucleotides: TGTGCCAGCAGCTTACTTGGGACAGGGACCTACGAGCAGTACTTC. It codes for CASSLLGTGTYEQYF. This chain links TRBV11-3 with TRBJ2-7, with 9 bases lining up with TRBD1. The CDR3 runs 15 residues. Germline V CDR1 and CDR2: SGHNT, YENEEA. The junction had 4 bases not matched to a gene; V was cut back by 2 bases and J by 2 bases.

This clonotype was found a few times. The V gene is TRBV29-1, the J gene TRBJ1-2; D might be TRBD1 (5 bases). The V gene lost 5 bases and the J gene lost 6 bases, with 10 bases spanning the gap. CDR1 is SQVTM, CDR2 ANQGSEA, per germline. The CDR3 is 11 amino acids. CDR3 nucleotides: TGCAGCGTTTGGGGGGAAGATGGCTACACCTTC. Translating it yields CSVWGEDGYTF.

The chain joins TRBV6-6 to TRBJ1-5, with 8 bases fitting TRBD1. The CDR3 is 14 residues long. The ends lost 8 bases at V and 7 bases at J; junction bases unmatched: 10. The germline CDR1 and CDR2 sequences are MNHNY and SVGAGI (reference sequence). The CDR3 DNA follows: TGTGCCAGCTACCACAGGGGGGAAAGGCAGCCCCAGCATTTT. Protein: CASYHRGERQPQHF.

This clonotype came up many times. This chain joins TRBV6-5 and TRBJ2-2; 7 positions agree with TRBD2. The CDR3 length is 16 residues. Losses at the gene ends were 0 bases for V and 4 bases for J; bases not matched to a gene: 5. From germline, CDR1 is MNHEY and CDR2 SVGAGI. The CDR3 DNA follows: TGTGCCAGCAGTTACTCGGGGGGGGGATTCACCGGGGAGCTGTTTTTT. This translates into CASSYSGGGFTGELFF.

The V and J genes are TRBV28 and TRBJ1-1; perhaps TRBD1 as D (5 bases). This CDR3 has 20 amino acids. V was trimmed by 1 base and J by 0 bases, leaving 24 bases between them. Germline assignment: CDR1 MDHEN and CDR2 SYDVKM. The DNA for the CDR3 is TGTGCCAGCAGTTTATTTACGCCGGGGCGACGAGCCTGGGTGAACACTGAAGCTTTCTTT. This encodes CASSLFTPGRRAWVNTEAFF.

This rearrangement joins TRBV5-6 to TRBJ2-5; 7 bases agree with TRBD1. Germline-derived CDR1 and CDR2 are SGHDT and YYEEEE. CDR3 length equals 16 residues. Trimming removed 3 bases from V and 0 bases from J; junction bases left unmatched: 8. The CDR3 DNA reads TGTGCCAGCAGCTCCATGGACAGGTTGTACCAAGAGACCCAGTACTTC. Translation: CASSSMDRLYQETQYF.

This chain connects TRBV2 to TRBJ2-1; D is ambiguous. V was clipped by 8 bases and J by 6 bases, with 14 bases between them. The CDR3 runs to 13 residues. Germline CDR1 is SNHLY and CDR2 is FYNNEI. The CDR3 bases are TGTGCCAGCCACCCAGGAGTCACCAATGAGCAGTTCTTC. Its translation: CASHPGVTNEQFF.

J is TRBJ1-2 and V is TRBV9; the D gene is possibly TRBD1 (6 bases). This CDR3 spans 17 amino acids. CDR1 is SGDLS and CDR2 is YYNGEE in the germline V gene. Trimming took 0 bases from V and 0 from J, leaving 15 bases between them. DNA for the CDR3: TGTGCCAGCAGCGTAGGACAGGATCGATTAGCTAACTATGGCTACACCTTC. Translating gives CASSVGQDRLANYGYTF. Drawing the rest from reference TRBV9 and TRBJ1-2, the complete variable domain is DSGVTQTPKHLITATGQRVTLRCSPRSGDLSVYWYQQSLDQGLQFLIQYYNGEERAKGNILERFSAQQFPDLHSELNLSSLELGDSALYFCASSVGQDRLANYGYTFGSGTRLTVV.